What follows are 4 T cell receptor beta chains derived from one specimen sequenced in a study of blood T cell repertoires in COVID-19. The method was immunoSEQ multiplex PCR; TCRdb's version includes in-frame clones alone and lacks a portion of them. The sample records 45,000 to 60,000 clones, around 80% being singletons. The sample comprised PBMCs or T cells enriched from blood (not recorded which). These receptors were obtained from a woman in her forties or fifties with acute COVID-19.

The chain recombines TRBV7-8 with TRBJ1-1; 8 nucleotides match TRBD1. This CDR3 is 15 amino acids long. The V gene's germline CDR1 is SGHVS and CDR2 FQNEAQ. V was pared by 5 bases and J by 4 bases, with 9 bases of the junction left unmatched. DNA of the CDR3: TGTGCCAGCAGCGCCCGAAGGACAGGGTTCACTGAAGCTTTCTTT. Protein: CASSARRTGFTEAFF. Full variable domain (outside the CDR3, taken from reference TRBV7-8 and TRBJ1-1): GAGVSQSPRYKVAKRGQDVALRCDPISGHVSLFWYQQALGQGPEFLTYFQNEAQLDKSGLPSDRFFAERPEGSVSTLKIQRTQQEDSAVYLCASSARRTGFTEAFFGQGTRLTVV.

V usage is TRBV15 and J usage is TRBJ1-2; D is undetermined. Per germline, CDR1 LNHNV and CDR2 YYDKDF (reference sequence). Trimming removed 0 bases from V and 3 bases from J, with 17 bases in between. The CDR3 extends over 17 amino acids. The CDR3 DNA is TGTGCCACCAGCAGAGATTCAGAGGGAAGGTGGCACTATGGCTACACCTTC. Translating it yields CATSRDSEGRWHYGYTF. The variable domain in full, with the rest retrieved from reference TRBV15 and TRBJ1-2, is DAMVIQNPRYQVTQFGKPVTLSCSQTLNHNVMYWYQQKSSQAPKLLFHYYDKDFNNEADTPDNFQSRRPNTSFCFLDIRSPGLGDTAMYLCATSRDSEGRWHYGYTFGSGTRLTVV.

The table lists this clone with a few counts. The J gene is TRBJ1-6, the V gene TRBV5-4; a possible D gene is TRBD1 (6 bases). This CDR3 is built from 14 residues. V was clipped by 2 bases and J by 8 bases, with 11 bases between them. CDR1 and CDR2 from the germline V gene are SGHNT and YYREEE (reference sequence). The CDR3 DNA reads TGTGCCAGCAGCTTCCAGGGGCGTGATTCACCCCTCCACTTT. This codes for CASSFQGRDSPLHF.

The rearrangement links TRBV5-4 to TRBJ1-3; a weak D match, TRBD1 (5 bases). Germline V gene data show CDR1 as SGHNT and CDR2 as YYREEE (reference sequence). The CDR3 extends over 15 amino acids. Trimming stripped 0 bases from V and 3 bases from J, with 10 bases between. The CDR3 bases are TGTGCCAGCAGCTTGGAGGGGATGGGTGGAAACACCATATATTTT. This sequence encodes CASSLEGMGGNTIYF.